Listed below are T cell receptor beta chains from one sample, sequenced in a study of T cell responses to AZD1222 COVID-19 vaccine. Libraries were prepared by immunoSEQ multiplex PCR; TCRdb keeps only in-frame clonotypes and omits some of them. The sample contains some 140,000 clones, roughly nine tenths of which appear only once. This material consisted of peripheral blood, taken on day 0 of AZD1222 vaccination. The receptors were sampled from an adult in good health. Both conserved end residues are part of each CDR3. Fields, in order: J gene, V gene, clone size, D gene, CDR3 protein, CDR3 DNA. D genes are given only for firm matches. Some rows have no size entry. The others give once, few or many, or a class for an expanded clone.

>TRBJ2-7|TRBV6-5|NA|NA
CASKLAYRDSYEQYF
TGTGCCAGCAAATTAGCGTACAGGGACTCCTACGAGCAGTACTTC
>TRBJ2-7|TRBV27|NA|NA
CAGDQGAAYEQYF
TGTGCCGGGGACCAGGGTGCCGCCTACGAGCAGTACTTC
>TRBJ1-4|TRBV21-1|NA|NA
CASSKDQTPTNEKLFF
TGTGCCAGCAGCAAAGATCAGACGCCAACTAATGAAAAACTGTTTTTT
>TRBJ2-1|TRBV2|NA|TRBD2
CASNGAGSSYNEQFF
TGTGCCAGCAATGGAGCGGGGAGCTCCTACAATGAGCAGTTCTTC
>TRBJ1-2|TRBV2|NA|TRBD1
CASRGGLGTGALNYGYTF
TGTGCCAGCAGGGGAGGCTTGGGGACAGGGGCCCTAAATTATGGCTACACCTTC
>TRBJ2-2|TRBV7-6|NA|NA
CASSLDRDGELFF
TGTGCCAGCAGCTTAGATAGGGACGGGGAGCTGTTTTTT
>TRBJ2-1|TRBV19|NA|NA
CASSIDQGLGNEQFF
TGTGCCAGTAGTATAGATCAAGGGTTAGGCAATGAGCAGTTCTTC
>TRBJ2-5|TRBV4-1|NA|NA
CASSQRDNQETQYF
TGCGCCAGCAGCCAAAGAGACAACCAAGAGACCCAGTACTTC
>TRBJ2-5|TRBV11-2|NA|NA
CASSLEPGQETQYF
TGTGCCAGCAGCTTAGAACCAGGTCAAGAGACCCAGTACTTC
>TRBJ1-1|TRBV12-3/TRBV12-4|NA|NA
CATFSRGNTEAFF
TGTGCCACCTTTTCCCGGGGGAACACTGAAGCTTTCTTT
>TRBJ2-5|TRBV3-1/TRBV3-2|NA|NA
CASSQGGLGTQYF
TGTGCCAGCAGCCAAGGGGGCTTAGGGACCCAGTACTTC
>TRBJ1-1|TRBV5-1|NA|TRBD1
CASSPRRGQTEAFF
TGCGCCAGCAGCCCGAGGAGGGGGCAGACTGAAGCTTTCTTT
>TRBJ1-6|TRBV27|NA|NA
CASRDILSPLHF
TGTGCCAGCCGGGACATCCTTTCACCCCTCCACTTT
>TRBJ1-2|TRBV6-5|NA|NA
CASRRDGGGYTF
TGTGCCAGCAGACGTGATGGTGGTGGCTACACCTTC
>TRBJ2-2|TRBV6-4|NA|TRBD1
CASSRTGGTGELFF
TGTGCCAGCAGTCGGACAGGGGGTACCGGGGAGCTGTTTTTT
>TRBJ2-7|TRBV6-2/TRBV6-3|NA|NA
CASSPLDTEVNEQYF
TGTGCCAGCAGTCCACTGGACACCGAGGTCAACGAGCAGTACTTC
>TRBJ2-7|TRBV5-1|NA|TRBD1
CASSLDGQGGHEQYF
TGCGCCAGCAGCTTGGACGGACAGGGAGGCCACGAGCAGTACTTC
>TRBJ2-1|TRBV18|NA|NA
CASSPTRDADEQFF
TGTGCCAGCTCACCCACTAGGGATGCGGATGAGCAGTTCTTC
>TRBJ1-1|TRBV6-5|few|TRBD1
CASSRQGAGAFF
TGTGCCAGCAGTAGACAGGGAGCGGGAGCTTTCTTT
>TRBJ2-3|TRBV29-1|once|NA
CSATEGGATYF
TGCAGCGCCACCGAGGGGGGAGCGACGTATTTT
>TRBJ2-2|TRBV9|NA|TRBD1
CASSSGTGAYTGELFF
TGTGCCAGCAGCTCCGGGACAGGGGCCTACACCGGGGAGCTGTTTTTT
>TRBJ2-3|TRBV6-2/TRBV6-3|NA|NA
CASIPAGDPRGTQYF
TGTGCCAGCATCCCCGCCGGGGACCCGAGGGGTACGCAGTATTTT
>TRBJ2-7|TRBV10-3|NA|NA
CAISETTSEQYF
TGTGCCATCAGTGAGACTACAAGCGAGCAGTACTTC
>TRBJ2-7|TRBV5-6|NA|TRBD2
CASSRLAGGSMGEQYF
TGTGCCAGCAGCCGACTAGCGGGGGGCAGTATGGGAGAGCAGTACTTC
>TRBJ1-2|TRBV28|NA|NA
CASSPEGPGFYGYTF
TGTGCCAGCAGTCCCGAAGGCCCTGGGTTCTATGGCTACACCTTC
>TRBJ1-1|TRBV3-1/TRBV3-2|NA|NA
CASSPYRSTEAFF
TGTGCCAGCAGCCCCTACAGATCCACTGAAGCTTTCTTT
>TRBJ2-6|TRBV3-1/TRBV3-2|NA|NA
CASSQGVTGANVLTF
TGTGCCAGCAGCCAAGGAGTTACTGGGGCCAACGTCCTGACTTTC
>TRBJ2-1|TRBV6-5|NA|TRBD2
CASPMRGGHNEQFF
TGTGCCAGCCCGATGCGGGGGGGCCACAATGAGCAGTTCTTC